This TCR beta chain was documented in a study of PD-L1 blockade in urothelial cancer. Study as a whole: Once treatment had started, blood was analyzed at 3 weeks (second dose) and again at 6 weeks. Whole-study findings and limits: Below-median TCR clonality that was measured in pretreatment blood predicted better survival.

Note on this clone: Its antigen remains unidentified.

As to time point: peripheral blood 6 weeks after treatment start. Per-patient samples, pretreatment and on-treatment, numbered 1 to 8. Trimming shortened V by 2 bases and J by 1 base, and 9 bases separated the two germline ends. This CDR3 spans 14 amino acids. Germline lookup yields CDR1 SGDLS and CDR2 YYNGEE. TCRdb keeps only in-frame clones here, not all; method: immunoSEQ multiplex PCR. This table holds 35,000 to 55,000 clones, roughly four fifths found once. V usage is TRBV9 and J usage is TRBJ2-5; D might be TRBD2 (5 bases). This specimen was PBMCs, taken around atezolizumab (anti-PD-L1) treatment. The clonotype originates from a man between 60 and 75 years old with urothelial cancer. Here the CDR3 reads CASSVAGIQETQYF. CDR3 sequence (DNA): TGTGCCAGCAGCGTGGCCGGGATCCAAGAGACCCAGTACTTC.